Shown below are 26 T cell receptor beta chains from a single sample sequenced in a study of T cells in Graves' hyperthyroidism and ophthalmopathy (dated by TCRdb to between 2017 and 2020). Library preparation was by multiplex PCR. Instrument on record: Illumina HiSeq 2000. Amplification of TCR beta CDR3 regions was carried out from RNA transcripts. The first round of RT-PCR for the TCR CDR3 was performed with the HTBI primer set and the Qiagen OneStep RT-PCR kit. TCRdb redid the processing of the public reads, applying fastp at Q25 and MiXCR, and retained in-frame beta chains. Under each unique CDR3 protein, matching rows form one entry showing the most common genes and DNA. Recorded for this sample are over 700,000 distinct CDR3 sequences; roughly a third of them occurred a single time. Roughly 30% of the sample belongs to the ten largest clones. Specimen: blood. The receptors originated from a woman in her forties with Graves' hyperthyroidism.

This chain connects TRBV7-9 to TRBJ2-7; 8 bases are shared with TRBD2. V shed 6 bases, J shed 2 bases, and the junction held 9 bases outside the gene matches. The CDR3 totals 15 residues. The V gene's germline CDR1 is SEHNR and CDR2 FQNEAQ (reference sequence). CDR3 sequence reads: CASSSTGLETYEQYF. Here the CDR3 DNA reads TGTGCCAGCAGTTCAACGGGACTAGAAACCTACGAGCAGTACTTC.

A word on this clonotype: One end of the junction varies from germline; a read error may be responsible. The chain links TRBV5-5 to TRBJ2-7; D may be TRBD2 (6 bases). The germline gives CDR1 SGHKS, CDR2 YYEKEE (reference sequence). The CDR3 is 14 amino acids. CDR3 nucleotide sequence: TGCGCCAGCAGTTCGGGACTCTTAACCTACGAGCAGTACTTC. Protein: CASSSGLLTYEQYF.

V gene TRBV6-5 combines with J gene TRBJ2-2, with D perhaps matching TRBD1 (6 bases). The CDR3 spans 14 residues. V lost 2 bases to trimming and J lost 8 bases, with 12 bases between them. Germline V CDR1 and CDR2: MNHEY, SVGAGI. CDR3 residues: CASSYGRGWGELFF. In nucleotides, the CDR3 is TGTGCCAGCAGTTACGGCAGGGGCTGGGGGGAGCTGTTTTTT.

DNA for the CDR3: TGTGCCAGCAGCCAATATCTGTTCCGCAACACTGAAGCTTTCTTT. Its translation: CASSQYLFRNTEAFF. V and J are TRBV9 and TRBJ1-1; D is uncertain. CDR1 and CDR2 from the germline V gene are SGDLS and YYNGEE. The CDR3 is 15 residues long. Between the trimmed V and J ends, which lost 4 bases and 2 bases, there was a span of 15 bases. Full variable domain (rest looked up from reference TRBV9 and TRBJ1-1): DSGVTQTPKHLITATGQRVTLRCSPRSGDLSVYWYQQSLDQGLQFLIQYYNGEERAKGNILERFSAQQFPDLHSELNLSSLELGDSALYFCASSQYLFRNTEAFFGQGTRLTVV.

CDR3 nucleotide sequence: TGTGCCAGCAGTTTTAGTGTCGGGGCCACTGAAGCTTTCTTT. Protein product: CASSFSVGATEAFF. The rearrangement links TRBV27 to TRBJ1-1; TRBD1 is a possible D gene (5 bases). V was cut by 3 bases and J by 4 bases, with 12 bases left in between. There are 14 residues in the CDR3. Germline CDR1 reads MNHEY; CDR2 reads SMNVEV (reference sequence).

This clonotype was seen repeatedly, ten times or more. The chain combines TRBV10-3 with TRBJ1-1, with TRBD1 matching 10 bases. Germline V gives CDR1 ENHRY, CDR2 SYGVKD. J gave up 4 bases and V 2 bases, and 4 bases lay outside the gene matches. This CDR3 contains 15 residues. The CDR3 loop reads CAISERDRGFTEAFF. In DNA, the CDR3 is TGTGCCATCAGTGAGAGGGACAGGGGATTCACTGAAGCTTTCTTT.

The CDR3 reads CATSWRGGAQETQYF. The DNA of the CDR3 is TGTGCCACCAGCTGGCGAGGGGGGGCCCAAGAGACCCAGTACTTC. This chain uses TRBV15 with TRBJ2-5, with D tentatively TRBD2 (7 bases). Trimming took 5 bases from V and 1 from J, leaving 14 bases between them. The CDR3 runs 15 residues. Germline CDR1 LNHNV, CDR2 YYDKDF (reference sequence).

This CDR3 is CASSPAGGITSYEQYF. The CDR3 region has the DNA TGTGCCAGTAGTCCAGCGGGGGGGATCACATCCTACGAGCAGTACTTC. The chain recombines TRBV19 with TRBJ2-7; TRBD2 agrees at 10 bases. The CDR3 runs 16 residues. From germline, CDR1 is LNHDA and CDR2 SQIVND (reference sequence). V trimming: 5 bases; J trimming: 1 base; junction bases outside the gene matches: 8.

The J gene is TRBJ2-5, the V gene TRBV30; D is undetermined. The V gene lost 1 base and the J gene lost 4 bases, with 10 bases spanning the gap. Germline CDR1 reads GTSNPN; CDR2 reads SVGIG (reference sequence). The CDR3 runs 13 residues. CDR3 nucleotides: TGTGCCTGGAGTGCGGGCAGGATAGAGACCCAGTACTTC. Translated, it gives CAWSAGRIETQYF.

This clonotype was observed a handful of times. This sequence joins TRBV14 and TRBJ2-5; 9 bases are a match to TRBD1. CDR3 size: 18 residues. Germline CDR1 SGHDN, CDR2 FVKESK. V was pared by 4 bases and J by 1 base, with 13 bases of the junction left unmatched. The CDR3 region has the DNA TGTGCCAGCAGCCTCGGACAGGGGCTTGGGGGGACCCAAGAGACCCAGTACTTC. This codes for CASSLGQGLGGTQETQYF.

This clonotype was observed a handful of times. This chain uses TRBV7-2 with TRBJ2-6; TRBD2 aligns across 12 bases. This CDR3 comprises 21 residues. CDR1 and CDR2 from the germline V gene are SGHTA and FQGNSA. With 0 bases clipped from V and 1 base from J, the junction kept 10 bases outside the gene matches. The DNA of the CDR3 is TGTGCCAGCAGCTTAGCCTTTGCTAGCGGGGGGGCGGCGTCTGGGGCCAACGTCCTGACTTTC. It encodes CASSLAFASGGAASGANVLTF.

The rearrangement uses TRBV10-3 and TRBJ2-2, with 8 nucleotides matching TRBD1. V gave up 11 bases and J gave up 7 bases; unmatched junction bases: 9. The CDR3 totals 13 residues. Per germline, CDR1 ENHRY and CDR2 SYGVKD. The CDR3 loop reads CAAKVDRDGELFF. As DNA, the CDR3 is TGTGCCGCCAAGGTGGACAGGGACGGGGAGCTGTTTTTT.

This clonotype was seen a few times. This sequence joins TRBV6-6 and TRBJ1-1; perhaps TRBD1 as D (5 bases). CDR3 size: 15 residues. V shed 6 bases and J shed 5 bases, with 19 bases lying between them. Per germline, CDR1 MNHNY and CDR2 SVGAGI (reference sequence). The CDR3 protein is CASRSAGAEGTEAFF. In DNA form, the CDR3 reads TGTGCCAGCAGATCCGCTGGGGCCGAAGGGACTGAAGCTTTCTTT.

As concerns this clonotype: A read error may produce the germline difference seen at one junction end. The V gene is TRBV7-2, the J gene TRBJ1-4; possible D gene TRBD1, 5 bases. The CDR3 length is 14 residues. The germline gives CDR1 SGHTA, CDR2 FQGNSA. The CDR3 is CASSLAGGWEKLFF. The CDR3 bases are TGTGCCAGCAGCCTAGCTGGGGGTTGGGAAAAACTGTTTTTT.

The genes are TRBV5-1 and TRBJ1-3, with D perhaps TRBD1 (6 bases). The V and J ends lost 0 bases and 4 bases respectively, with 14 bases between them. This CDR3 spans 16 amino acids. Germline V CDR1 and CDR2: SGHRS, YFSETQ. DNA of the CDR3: TGCGCCAGCAGCTTGGGGGGCAGGGGATACGGAAACACCATATATTTT. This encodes CASSLGGRGYGNTIYF.

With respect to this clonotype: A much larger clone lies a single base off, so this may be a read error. CDR3: CASSSMGSVGEQYF. In DNA form, the CDR3 reads TGTGCCAGCAGCAGCATGGGTAGCGTCGGGGAGCAGTACTTC. The V call is TRBV13, the J call TRBJ2-7, with D perhaps matching TRBD2 (5 bases). The germline V and J ends were trimmed by 5 bases and 7 bases, with 18 bases remaining between them. The germline V gene encodes CDR1 PRHDT and CDR2 FYEKMQ (reference sequence). The length of the CDR3 is 14 residues.

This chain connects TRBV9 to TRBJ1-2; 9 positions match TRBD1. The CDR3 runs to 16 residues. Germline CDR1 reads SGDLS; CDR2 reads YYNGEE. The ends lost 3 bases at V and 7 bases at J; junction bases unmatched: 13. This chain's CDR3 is CASSEPLDRGYGGYTF. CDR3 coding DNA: TGTGCCAGCAGCGAACCCCTGGACAGGGGCTACGGTGGCTACACCTTC.

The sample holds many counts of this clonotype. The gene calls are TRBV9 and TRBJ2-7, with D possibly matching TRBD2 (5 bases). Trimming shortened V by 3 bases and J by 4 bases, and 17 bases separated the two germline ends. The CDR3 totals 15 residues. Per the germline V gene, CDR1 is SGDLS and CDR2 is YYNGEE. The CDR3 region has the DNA TGTGCCAGCAGCGCTTCCTGGACTGGGGAGTACGAGCAGTACTTC. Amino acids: CASSASWTGEYEQYF.

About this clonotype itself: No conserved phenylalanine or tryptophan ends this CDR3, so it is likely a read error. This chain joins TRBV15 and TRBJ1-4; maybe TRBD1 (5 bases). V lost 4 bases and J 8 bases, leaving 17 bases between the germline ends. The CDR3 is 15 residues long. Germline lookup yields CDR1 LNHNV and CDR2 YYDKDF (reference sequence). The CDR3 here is CATSNGRGHTEKLFL. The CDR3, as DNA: TGTGCCACCAGCAACGGCCGAGGACATACCGAAAAACTGTTTCTT.

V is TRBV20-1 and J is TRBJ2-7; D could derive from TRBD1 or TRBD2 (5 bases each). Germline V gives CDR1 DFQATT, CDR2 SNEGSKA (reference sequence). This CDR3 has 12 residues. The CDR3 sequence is CSQGRQLYEQYF. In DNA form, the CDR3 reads TGCAGCCAAGGGAGACAGCTCTACGAGCAGTACTTC.

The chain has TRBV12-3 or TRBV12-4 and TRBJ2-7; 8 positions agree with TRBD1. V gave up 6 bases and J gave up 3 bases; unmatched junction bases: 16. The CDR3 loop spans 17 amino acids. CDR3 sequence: CASSTLPLTGDDYEQYF. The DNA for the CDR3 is TGTGCCAGCAGCACACTTCCCCTGACAGGGGACGACTACGAGCAGTACTTC.

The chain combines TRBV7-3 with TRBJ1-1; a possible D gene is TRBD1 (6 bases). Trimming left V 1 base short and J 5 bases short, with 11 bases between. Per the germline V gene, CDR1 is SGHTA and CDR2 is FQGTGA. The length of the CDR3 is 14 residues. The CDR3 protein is CASSLSRGATEAFF. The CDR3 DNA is TGTGCCAGCAGCTTAAGCAGGGGAGCAACTGAAGCTTTCTTT.

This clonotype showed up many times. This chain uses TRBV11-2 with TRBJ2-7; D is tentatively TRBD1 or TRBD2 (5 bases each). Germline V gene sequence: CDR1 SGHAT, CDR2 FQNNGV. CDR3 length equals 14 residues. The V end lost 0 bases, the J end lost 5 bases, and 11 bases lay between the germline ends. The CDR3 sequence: CASSLEAGRNEQYF. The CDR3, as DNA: TGTGCCAGCAGCTTAGAGGCAGGGAGAAACGAGCAGTACTTC.

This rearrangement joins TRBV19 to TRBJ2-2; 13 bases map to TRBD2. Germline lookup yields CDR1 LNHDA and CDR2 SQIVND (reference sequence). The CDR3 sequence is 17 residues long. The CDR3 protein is CARALGLAGANTGELFF. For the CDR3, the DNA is TGTGCTAGGGCTCTCGGACTAGCGGGAGCGAACACCGGGGAGCTGTTTTTT.

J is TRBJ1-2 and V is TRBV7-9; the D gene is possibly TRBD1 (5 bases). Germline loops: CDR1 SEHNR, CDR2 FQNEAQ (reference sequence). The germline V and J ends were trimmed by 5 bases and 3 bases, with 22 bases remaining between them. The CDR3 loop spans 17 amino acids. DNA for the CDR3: TGTGCCAGCAGCCTCGGAGCGTTCGGGGGAGGAGACTATGGCTACACCTTC. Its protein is CASSLGAFGGGDYGYTF.

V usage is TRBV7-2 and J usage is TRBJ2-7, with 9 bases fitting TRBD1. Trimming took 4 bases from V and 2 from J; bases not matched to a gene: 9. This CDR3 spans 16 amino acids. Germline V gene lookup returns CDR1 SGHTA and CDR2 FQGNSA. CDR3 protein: CASSSTGTGLPYEQYF. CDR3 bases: TGTGCCAGCAGCTCGACCGGGACAGGGTTACCCTACGAGCAGTACTTC. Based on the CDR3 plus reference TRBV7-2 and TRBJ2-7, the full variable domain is GAGVSQSPSNKVTEKGKDVELRCDPISGHTALYWYRQSLGQGLEFLIYFQGNSAPDKSGLPSDRFSAERTGGSVSTLTIQRTQQEDSAVYLCASSSTGTGLPYEQYFGPGTRLTVT.